A selection of T cell receptor beta chains follows, all from one sample in a study of T cell repertoires in cytomegalovirus infection. TCRdb itself ran the reads through MiXCR, one entry per CDR3 protein. The sample comprises approximately 600,000 distinct CDR3 sequences, approximately 40% of which are singletons, and more than 40% rests with the top ten. No antigen has been assigned to these receptors. The material was cultured PBMCs, obtained from culture after CMV antigen stimulation. The receptors stem from a human donor in good health (CMV status not recorded). Some clones in this sample may be carry-over from other donors' samples. Both conserved end residues are part of each CDR3. D genes are given only for firm matches. Part of the rows lack a size; the others show once, few, many or a class for expanded clones.

j_gene: TRBJ1-4
abundance: few
d_gene: .
v_gene: TRBV7-9
CDR3aa: CASSARPIPTNEKLFF
CDR3nt: TGTGCCAGCAGCGCCAGACCCATCCCAACTAATGAAAAACTGTTTTTT

j_gene: TRBJ1-2
abundance: .
d_gene: TRBD1
v_gene: TRBV27
CDR3aa: CASSLSMRAGGQAYGYTF
CDR3nt: TGTGCCAGCAGTTTATCGATGAGGGCTGGGGGACAGGCATATGGCTACACCTTC

j_gene: TRBJ1-1
abundance: once
d_gene: .
v_gene: TRBV12-3/TRBV12-4
CDR3aa: CASSTQLGFFGEAFF
CDR3nt: TGTGCCAGCAGTACTCAGTTGGGTTTCTTTGGTGAAGCTTTCTTT

j_gene: TRBJ1-6
abundance: .
d_gene: TRBD1
v_gene: TRBV20-1
CDR3aa: CSARPKDRGTYNSPLHF
CDR3nt: TGCAGTGCTAGACCGAAGGACAGGGGGACGTATAATTCACCCCTCCACTTT

j_gene: TRBJ1-4
abundance: .
d_gene: TRBD1
v_gene: TRBV6-1
CDR3aa: CASSEASGQFNEKLFF
CDR3nt: TGTGCCAGCAGTGAAGCGTCGGGACAGTTTAATGAAAAACTGTTTTTT

j_gene: TRBJ2-7
abundance: .
d_gene: .
v_gene: TRBV11-2
CDR3aa: CASSLPGENEQYF
CDR3nt: TGTGCCAGCAGCTTACCCGGGGAGAACGAGCAGTACTTC

j_gene: TRBJ1-6
abundance: .
d_gene: .
v_gene: TRBV6-6
CDR3aa: CASSYYFGSNSPLHF
CDR3nt: TGTGCCAGCAGTTACTATTTCGGAAGCAATTCACCCCTCCACTTT

j_gene: TRBJ2-3
abundance: few
d_gene: .
v_gene: TRBV7-2
CDR3aa: CASSITHPMHF
CDR3nt: TGTGCCAGCAGCATAACCCATCCGATGCATTTT

j_gene: TRBJ1-6
abundance: .
d_gene: .
v_gene: TRBV7-2
CDR3aa: CASSRKRRELNNSPLHF
CDR3nt: TGTGCCAGCAGCCGCAAGCGAAGGGAGCTAAATAATTCACCCCTCCACTTT

j_gene: TRBJ1-2
abundance: few
d_gene: TRBD1
v_gene: TRBV25-1
CDR3aa: CASSDPGTGVGYTF
CDR3nt: TGTGCCAGCAGTGATCCCGGGACAGGGGTCGGCTACACCTTC

j_gene: TRBJ2-1
abundance: .
d_gene: TRBD2
v_gene: TRBV7-2
CDR3aa: CASSFGSRTSGRAPSYNEQFF
CDR3nt: TGTGCCAGCAGCTTTGGGTCACGGACTAGCGGGAGAGCACCCTCCTACAATGAGCAGTTCTTC

j_gene: TRBJ1-4
abundance: few
d_gene: .
v_gene: TRBV11-2
CDR3aa: CASSPRDAWGEKLFF
CDR3nt: TGTGCCAGCAGCCCCCGGGACGCATGGGGAGAAAAACTGTTTTTT

j_gene: TRBJ2-2
abundance: .
d_gene: TRBD2
v_gene: TRBV7-8
CDR3aa: CASSLTTSMSGELFF
CDR3nt: TGTGCCAGCAGCTTAACGACTAGCATGTCCGGGGAGCTGTTTTTT

j_gene: TRBJ1-3
abundance: .
d_gene: TRBD1
v_gene: TRBV6-1
CDR3aa: CASSYGTESSGNTIYF
CDR3nt: TGTGCCAGCAGTTACGGGACAGAGAGCTCTGGAAACACCATATATTTT

j_gene: TRBJ2-3
abundance: .
d_gene: .
v_gene: TRBV7-9
CDR3aa: CASSSPEDTQYF
CDR3nt: TGTGCCAGCAGCTCCCCCGAAGATACGCAGTATTTT

j_gene: TRBJ2-6
abundance: few
d_gene: .
v_gene: TRBV5-1
CDR3aa: CASSAVLSGANVLTF
CDR3nt: TGCGCCAGCAGCGCCGTTCTCTCTGGGGCCAACGTCCTGACTTTC

j_gene: TRBJ2-1
abundance: few
d_gene: TRBD2
v_gene: TRBV7-2
CDR3aa: CASRPAGGYNEQFF
CDR3nt: TGTGCCAGCAGGCCCGCGGGGGGCTACAATGAGCAGTTCTTC

j_gene: TRBJ2-7
abundance: few
d_gene: .
v_gene: TRBV4-3
CDR3aa: CASSQAFARSSYEQYF
CDR3nt: TGCGCCAGCAGCCAAGCCTTTGCACGAAGCTCCTACGAGCAGTACTTC

j_gene: TRBJ1-1
abundance: .
d_gene: .
v_gene: TRBV11-1
CDR3aa: CAGSLRRRNTEAFF
CDR3nt: TGTGCCGGCAGCTTAAGACGGAGGAACACTGAAGCTTTCTTT

j_gene: TRBJ1-6
abundance: few
d_gene: .
v_gene: TRBV7-6
CDR3aa: CASSQGGAGSNSPLHF
CDR3nt: TGTGCCAGCAGCCAAGGGGGGGCAGGGTCCAATTCACCCCTCCACTTT

j_gene: TRBJ2-1
abundance: few
d_gene: TRBD2
v_gene: TRBV7-9
CDR3aa: CASSLTGLAANEQFF
CDR3nt: TGTGCCAGCAGCTTAACCGGACTAGCTGCCAATGAGCAGTTCTTC

j_gene: TRBJ2-5
abundance: .
d_gene: .
v_gene: TRBV11-3
CDR3aa: CASSRRSGQQETQYF
CDR3nt: TGTGCCAGCAGCCGACGGTCGGGGCAGCAAGAGACCCAGTACTTC

j_gene: TRBJ2-1
abundance: .
d_gene: TRBD2
v_gene: TRBV7-9
CDR3aa: CASSLFPRLADQQSSYNEQFF
CDR3nt: TGTGCCAGCAGCTTATTCCCTCGGCTAGCGGACCAACAAAGCTCCTACAATGAGCAGTTCTTC

j_gene: TRBJ2-2
abundance: once
d_gene: .
v_gene: TRBV11-2
CDR3aa: CASSLGKRGDTGELFF
CDR3nt: TGTGCCAGCAGCTTAGGAAAGAGGGGGGACACCGGGGAGCTGTTTTTT

j_gene: TRBJ2-3
abundance: .
d_gene: .
v_gene: TRBV20-1
CDR3aa: CSARGQGDTQYF
CDR3nt: TGCAGTGCTAGAGGCCAAGGGGATACGCAGTATTTT

j_gene: TRBJ2-7
abundance: many
d_gene: .
v_gene: TRBV7-8
CDR3aa: CASSYRYEQYF
CDR3nt: TGTGCCAGCAGCTACCGATACGAGCAGTACTTC

j_gene: TRBJ2-1
abundance: .
d_gene: TRBD1
v_gene: TRBV25-1
CDR3aa: CASSDPRTGTMMQFF
CDR3nt: TGTGCCAGCAGTGACCCCCGGACAGGGACAATGATGCAGTTCTTC

j_gene: TRBJ1-2
abundance: .
d_gene: TRBD1
v_gene: TRBV2
CDR3aa: CASGTVGDYGYTF
CDR3nt: TGTGCCAGCGGGACAGTGGGAGATTATGGCTACACCTTC

j_gene: TRBJ1-1
abundance: few
d_gene: .
v_gene: TRBV7-2
CDR3aa: CASSLGGAAEAFF
CDR3nt: TGTGCCAGCAGCTTAGGGGGGGCGGCTGAAGCTTTCTTT

j_gene: TRBJ2-3
abundance: .
d_gene: TRBD1
v_gene: TRBV12-5
CDR3aa: CASGLGQGDTQYF
CDR3nt: TGTGCTAGTGGTTTGGGACAGGGGGATACGCAGTATTTT

j_gene: TRBJ2-7
abundance: .
d_gene: .
v_gene: TRBV7-6
CDR3aa: CASSSEDRLYEQYF
CDR3nt: TGTGCCAGCAGCTCCGAAGACAGGCTCTACGAGCAGTACTTC

j_gene: TRBJ2-4
abundance: .
d_gene: TRBD1
v_gene: TRBV5-1
CDR3aa: CASSLEGQGSGFAKNIQYF
CDR3nt: TGCGCCAGCAGCTTGGAGGGACAGGGTAGTGGGTTCGCCAAAAACATTCAGTACTTC

j_gene: TRBJ2-7
abundance: many
d_gene: .
v_gene: TRBV7-2
CDR3aa: CASSLAFARPGRRIAYEQYF
CDR3nt: TGTGCCAGCAGCTTAGCCTTCGCCCGCCCCGGACGTCGGATTGCCTACGAGCAGTACTTC

j_gene: TRBJ2-5
abundance: few
d_gene: .
v_gene: TRBV7-2
CDR3aa: CASSPRGPTQETQYF
CDR3nt: TGTGCCAGCAGCCCACGGGGACCCACCCAAGAGACCCAGTACTTC

j_gene: TRBJ2-5
abundance: .
d_gene: TRBD2
v_gene: TRBV7-9
CDR3aa: CASSILAGVGETQYF
CDR3nt: TGTGCCAGCAGCATATTAGCGGGAGTAGGAGAGACCCAGTACTTC

j_gene: TRBJ1-5
abundance: few
d_gene: TRBD1
v_gene: TRBV6-1
CDR3aa: CASRATGGGQPQHF
CDR3nt: TGTGCCAGCAGAGCAACAGGGGGGGGTCAGCCCCAGCATTTT

j_gene: TRBJ1-2
abundance: .
d_gene: .
v_gene: TRBV5-5
CDR3aa: CASSFPAGYGYTF
CDR3nt: TGTGCCAGCAGCTTTCCAGCCGGCTATGGCTACACCTTC

j_gene: TRBJ2-1
abundance: once
d_gene: .
v_gene: TRBV4-2
CDR3aa: CASSQGPGSRQFF
CDR3nt: TGTGCCAGCAGCCAAGGACCCGGCTCTAGGCAGTTCTTC

j_gene: TRBJ1-4
abundance: few
d_gene: .
v_gene: TRBV7-2
CDR3aa: CASSATYGEKLFF
CDR3nt: TGTGCCAGCAGCGCCACTTACGGAGAAAAACTGTTTTTT

j_gene: TRBJ2-4
abundance: .
d_gene: .
v_gene: TRBV7-9
CDR3aa: CASSLEFTGLAKNIRYF
CDR3nt: TGTGCCAGCAGCTTAGAGTTTACAGGGTTAGCCAAAAACATTCGGTACTTC